Each of the 22 T cell receptor beta chains below was sequenced from the same sample in a study of beta chain features in type 1 diabetes. What was sequenced were expressed TCRB transcripts, since all of the isolated RNA had been reverse transcribed. The table came from immunoSEQ multiplex PCR; TCRdb's copy has only in-frame clones and leaves some out. The repertoire includes under 350,000 clones, about 8.5% of them detected once, and approximately 0.93% sits in the top ten. Sequences were obtained from central memory CD4+ T cells from blood. Source of these receptors: a woman between 18 and 30 years old in good health.

This clone was seen only a few times. The gene calls are TRBV9 and TRBJ2-7; D unclear. The length of the CDR3 is 13 residues. Germline lookup yields CDR1 SGDLS and CDR2 YYNGEE. Between the trimmed V and J ends, which lost 0 bases and 6 bases, there was a span of 10 bases. In nucleotides, the CDR3 is TGTGCCAGCAGCGTAGACGGATACGGCGAGCAGTACTTC. It yields the protein CASSVDGYGEQYF. Full variable domain (missing parts from reference TRBV9 and TRBJ2-7): DSGVTQTPKHLITATGQRVTLRCSPRSGDLSVYWYQQSLDQGLQFLIQYYNGEERAKGNILERFSAQQFPDLHSELNLSSLELGDSALYFCASSVDGYGEQYFGPGTRLTVT.

This clone was found a few times. The V and J genes are TRBV5-4 and TRBJ2-1; D unclear. The germline V and J ends were trimmed by 2 bases and 5 bases, with 8 bases remaining between them. The CDR3 consists of 13 residues. Per germline, CDR1 SGHNT and CDR2 YYREEE (reference sequence). CDR3 residues: CASSFAVDNEQFF. For the CDR3, the DNA is TGTGCCAGCAGCTTTGCGGTGGACAATGAGCAGTTCTTC.

The table lists this clone with many counts. V gene TRBV6-1 combines with J gene TRBJ1-5; TRBD1 is a possible D gene (6 bases). Trimming shortened V by 4 bases and J by 7 bases, and 11 bases separated the two germline ends. The CDR3 length is 13 residues. Germline V gene sequence: CDR1 MNHNS, CDR2 SASEGT. The CDR3 DNA is TGTGCCAGCAGTGGGGAAGGGGGGCAGCCCCAGCATTTT. This translates into CASSGEGGQPQHF.

The sample holds many counts of this clone. The chain uses TRBV28 and TRBJ2-7; a weak D match, TRBD1 (5 bases). Germline assignment: CDR1 MDHEN and CDR2 SYDVKM. CDR3 length equals 13 residues. V lost 6 bases to trimming and J lost 3 bases, with 12 bases between them. The CDR3 loop reads CASRKTELYEQYV. CDR3 bases: TGTGCCAGCAGAAAGACAGAGCTCTACGAGCAGTACGTC.

A note on this clone: Other DNA sequences of this sample code for an identical CDR3. This rearrangement joins TRBV5-4 to TRBJ1-1, with D hard to call. Germline V gives CDR1 SGHNT, CDR2 YYREEE (reference sequence). The CDR3 contains 11 residues. The germline V and J ends were trimmed by 5 bases and 1 base, with 3 bases remaining between them. CDR3 nucleotide sequence: TGTGCCAGCAGTCAGAACACTGAAGCTTTCTTT. This sequence encodes CASSQNTEAFF.

This clone was seen ten or more times. The gene calls are TRBV7-2 and TRBJ2-2; 13 bases agree with TRBD2. CDR1 and CDR2 from the germline V gene are SGHTA and FQGNSA. V dropped 4 bases and J dropped 5; count of bases not matched to a gene: 7. The length of the CDR3 is 17 residues. CDR3 sequence: CASSSLGLAGVTGELFF. CDR3 nucleotide sequence: TGTGCCAGCAGCTCGCTTGGACTAGCGGGAGTGACCGGGGAGCTGTTTTTT.

J is TRBJ2-7 and V is TRBV2; 7 nucleotides line up with TRBD1. The CDR3 contains 14 residues. The V segment lost 5 bases and the J segment 0 bases; nucleotides outside the gene matches: 4. Germline CDR1 reads SNHLY; CDR2 reads FYNNEI. The CDR3 here is CASSKQGSSYEQYF. In nucleotides, the CDR3 is TGTGCCAGCAGTAAACAGGGGAGCTCCTACGAGCAGTACTTC.

The V call is TRBV7-2, the J call TRBJ2-3; possibly TRBD1 or TRBD2 for D (5 bases each). Trimming took off 1 base at V and 1 base at J, with 12 bases between the two ends. The CDR3 is made up of 16 amino acids. Germline assignment: CDR1 SGHTA and CDR2 FQGNSA. The CDR3 bases are TGTGCCAGCAGCTTAGTCTCGGGGCTTCGCACAGATACGCAGTATTTT. This encodes CASSLVSGLRTDTQYF.

This clone was recorded many times. This chain uses TRBV14 with TRBJ1-1, with D possibly matching TRBD1 (6 bases). This CDR3 has 14 amino acids. V was clipped by 7 bases and J by 2 bases, with 14 bases between them. Germline CDR1 reads SGHDN; CDR2 reads FVKESK. The CDR3 nucleotides are TGTGCCAGCAAAAGGGGGGGCGCCAACACTGAAGCTTTCTTT. It yields the protein CASKRGGANTEAFF.

The chain recombines TRBV6-6 with TRBJ2-7; D tentatively fits TRBD1 or TRBD2 (5 bases each). CDR3 length equals 15 residues. Germline V gives CDR1 MNHNY, CDR2 SVGAGI (reference sequence). Trimming cost V 2 bases and J 1 base, with 12 bases left between them. CDR3: CASSYARGGSYEQYV. CDR3 nucleotides: TGTGCCAGCAGTTACGCCCGGGGCGGATCCTACGAGCAGTACGTC.

The chain couples TRBV14 to TRBJ1-3; 8 bases are shared with TRBD1. Trimming took 5 bases from V and 0 from J; bases not matched to a gene: 6. Germline-derived CDR1 and CDR2 are SGHDN and FVKESK. The CDR3 has 16 amino acids. CDR3 DNA: TGTGCCAGCAGCTACAGGGGGGCAAGCTCTGGAAACACCATATATTTT. Translation gives CASSYRGASSGNTIYF.

The chain joins TRBV19 to TRBJ2-5; 8 positions match TRBD2. Germline CDR1 is LNHDA and CDR2 is SQIVND (reference sequence). V shed 4 bases and J 4 bases; nucleotides not matched to a gene: 5. The CDR3 sequence is 14 residues long. The CDR3 nucleotides read TGTGCCAGTAGTAAGGCGGGGGGAACAGAGACCCAGTACTTC. It is translated as CASSKAGGTETQYF.

The chain has TRBV11-1 and TRBJ2-3, with 11 bases identical to TRBD2. Germline V gene data show CDR1 as SGHAT and CDR2 as FQDESV (reference sequence). Germline trimming cut 0 bases from V and 7 bases from J; bases unmatched to any gene: 6. The CDR3 has 16 residues. CDR3 residues: CASSLATSGRGYTQYF. CDR3 DNA: TGTGCCAGCAGCTTAGCAACTAGCGGGAGAGGATATACGCAGTATTTT.

This clone was picked up a small number of times. The V gene is TRBV19, the J gene TRBJ2-1; D is perhaps TRBD1 (5 bases). CDR3 length: 14 amino acids. The V end was cut by 7 bases, the J end by 1 base, with 11 bases between. CDR1 and CDR2 from the germline V gene are LNHDA and SQIVND (reference sequence). CDR3 DNA sequence: TGTGCCAGTAACCCAGGGCGGTCCTACAATGAGCAGTTCTTC. Translating it yields CASNPGRSYNEQFF.

This clone was counted at least ten times. The V and J genes are TRBV28 and TRBJ2-3; D is perhaps TRBD1 or TRBD2 (6 bases each). The V end was cut by 6 bases, the J end by 5 bases, with 15 bases between. Germline V lookup: CDR1 MDHEN, CDR2 SYDVKM. The CDR3 has 14 residues. CDR3 region: CASSPLGGQDTQYF. CDR3 in DNA: TGTGCCAGCAGCCCGTTAGGGGGGCAAGATACGCAGTATTTT. The full variable domain, its missing parts supplied by reference TRBV28 and TRBJ2-3, is DVKVTQSSRYLVKRTGEKVFLECVQDMDHENMFWYRQDPGLGLRLIYFSYDVKMKEKGDIPEGYSVSREKKERFSLILESASTNQTSMYLCASSPLGGQDTQYFGPGTRLTVL.

This clone has just a few counts. The chain joins TRBV5-5 to TRBJ1-4; 7 bases are a match to TRBD1. Trimming cost V 4 bases and J 0 bases; bases outside gene matches: 9. Germline loops: CDR1 SGHKS, CDR2 YYEKEE (reference sequence). The CDR3 sequence is 17 residues long. CDR3 loop: CASSHLGQAATNEKLFF. The DNA of the CDR3 is TGTGCCAGCAGCCACTTAGGACAGGCTGCAACTAATGAAAAACTGTTTTTT.

This clone was observed a few times. The CDR3 DNA sequence: TGTGCCAGCAGTTCCCCGAGAGCAAAAAACACCGGGGAGCTGTTTTTT. The encoded protein is CASSSPRAKNTGELFF. This chain joins TRBV6-6 and TRBJ2-2; no definite D call. The CDR3 runs to 16 residues. The ends were cut back, 4 bases at V and 2 bases at J, with 14 bases in the middle. Germline V CDR1 and CDR2: MNHNY, SVGAGI (reference sequence).

The chain couples TRBV7-8 to TRBJ2-5; D call uncertain. CDR1 is SGHVS, CDR2 FQNEAQ, per germline. The CDR3 runs to 16 residues. V was shortened by 2 bases and J by 5 bases, with 18 bases between the two germline ends. CDR3: CASSLLEWAKGETQYF. DNA of the CDR3: TGTGCCAGCAGCTTACTCGAGTGGGCCAAAGGGGAGACCCAGTACTTC.

Points on this clone: Possible read error: a much larger clone is one base away. The chain joins TRBV7-2 to TRBJ1-3; D gene ambiguous. Germline assignment: CDR1 SGHTA and CDR2 FQGNSA. The CDR3 contains 13 residues. With 5 bases removed from V and 0 bases from J, the gap between germline ends came to 5 bases. The chain's CDR3 is CASSPDSGNTIYF. CDR3 nucleotide sequence: TGTGCCAGCAGCCCCGACTCTGGAAACACCATATATTTT. Complete variable domain (other parts from reference TRBV7-2 and TRBJ1-3): GAGVSQSPSNKVTEKGKDVELRCDPISGHTALYWYRQSLGQGLEFLIYFQGNSAPDKSGLPSDRFSAERTGGSVSTLTIQRTQQEDSAVYLCASSPDSGNTIYFGEGSWLTVV.

This clone appeared a few times. CDR3 DNA sequence: TGTGCCAGCAGCTTAATTCGTGGGAATGAGCAGTTCTTC. Translation: CASSLIRGNEQFF. The chain joins TRBV7-2 to TRBJ2-1; D not certain. The V end was cut by 2 bases, the J end by 7 bases, with 9 bases between. Germline loops: CDR1 SGHTA, CDR2 FQGNSA. The CDR3 is 13 amino acids.

This clone was counted ten times or more. Other DNA sequences within the sample encode an identical CDR3. The V call is TRBV28, the J call TRBJ1-2, with D perhaps matching TRBD1 (5 bases). The CDR3 runs 13 residues. V was trimmed by 3 bases and J by 2 bases, leaving 7 bases between them. CDR1 is MDHEN and CDR2 is SYDVKM in the germline V gene. As DNA, the CDR3 is TGTGCCAGCAGTTTGCGACAGAACTATGGCTACACCTTC. Encoded protein: CASSLRQNYGYTF.

J is TRBJ1-5 and V is TRBV29-1; D remains ambiguous. The CDR3 spans 15 residues. Deletions cut 2 bases from V and 2 bases from J, with 13 bases between. CDR1 and CDR2 (germline): SQVTM, ANQGSEA. CDR3 coding DNA: TGCAGCGTTGAAAGGTCAGGCTGGGGCAATCAGCCCCAGCATTTT. As protein: CSVERSGWGNQPQHF.